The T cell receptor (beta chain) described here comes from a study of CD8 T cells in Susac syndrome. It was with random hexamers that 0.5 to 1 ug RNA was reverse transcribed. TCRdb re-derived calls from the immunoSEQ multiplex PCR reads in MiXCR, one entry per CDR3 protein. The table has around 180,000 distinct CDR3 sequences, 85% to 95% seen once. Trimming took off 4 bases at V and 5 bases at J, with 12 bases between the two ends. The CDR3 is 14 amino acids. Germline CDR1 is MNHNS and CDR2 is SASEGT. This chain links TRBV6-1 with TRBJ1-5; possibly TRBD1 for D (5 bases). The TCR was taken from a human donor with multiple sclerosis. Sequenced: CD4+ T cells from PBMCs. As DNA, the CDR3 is TGTGCCAGCAGTGTATCAGGGAGAGATCAGCCCCAGCATTTT. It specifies CASSVSGRDQPQHF.